These 20 T cell receptor beta chains came from one sample sequenced in a study of blood T cell repertoires in COVID-19 (dated by TCRdb to the early 2020s). Library generation was performed with the immunoSEQ multiplex PCR assay. Drawn from immuneACCESS, this table holds only the in-frame rearrangements with V and J called that TCRdb kept. Clones are partly lost; checked studies trace under half to an unresolved V gene and leave the rest unexplained. The sample table records a few hundred thousand clones; about four fifths of these occur just once. More than 7% of the sample comes from the top ten. The sequenced sample was peripheral blood. The receptors stem from a man aged 80 or over with acute or convalescent COVID-19.

The V call is TRBV2, the J call TRBJ2-7, with 8 bases fitting TRBD1. The CDR3 covers 13 residues. CDR1 is SNHLY, CDR2 FYNNEI, per germline. The junction had 5 bases not matched to a gene; V was cut back by 5 bases and J by 5 bases. In DNA form, the CDR3 reads TGTGCCAGCAGTCCGACAGGGGACCACGAGCAGTACTTC. It codes for CASSPTGDHEQYF.

The V and J genes are TRBV11-2 and TRBJ1-2; the D gene is possibly TRBD1 (5 bases). Deletions cut 4 bases from V and 4 bases from J, with 22 bases between. Per the germline V gene, CDR1 is SGHAT and CDR2 is FQNNGV. The CDR3 covers 17 residues. CDR3 protein: CASSSPRIPGRRYGYTF. Written as DNA, the CDR3 is TGTGCCAGCAGCTCCCCTCGAATCCCAGGGCGTCGCTATGGCTACACCTTC. Full variable domain (missing parts from reference TRBV11-2 and TRBJ1-2): EAGVAQSPRYKIIEKRQSVAFWCNPISGHATLYWYQQILGQGPKLLIQFQNNGVVDDSQLPKDRFSAERLKGVDSTLKIQPAKLEDSAVYLCASSSPRIPGRRYGYTFGSGTRLTVV.

This chain uses TRBV10-1 with TRBJ2-1, with 9 bases matching TRBD1. V was clipped by 1 base and J by 6 bases; unmatched bases: 7. Germline CDR1 and CDR2: WNHNN and SYGVQD (reference sequence). The CDR3 length is 16 residues. The DNA for the CDR3 is TGCGCCAGCAGTGAGTTCGGGACAGGGTTGGGCAATGAGCAGTTCTTC. As protein: CASSEFGTGLGNEQFF.

The V and J genes are TRBV19 and TRBJ2-2; 9 bases are a match to TRBD2. Germline V CDR1 and CDR2: LNHDA, SQIVND (reference sequence). The CDR3 has 15 amino acids. The V and J ends lost 5 bases and 0 bases, in that order; junction bases with no gene match: 1. CDR3 region: CASSPSGTNTGELFF. The CDR3 nucleotides read TGTGCCAGTAGTCCTAGCGGGACGAACACCGGGGAGCTGTTTTTT.

The genes are TRBV5-1 and TRBJ1-3; maybe TRBD1 (6 bases). Deletions cut 4 bases from V and 2 bases from J, with 10 bases between. Germline V gives CDR1 SGHRS, CDR2 YFSETQ. The CDR3 has 14 residues. CDR3 in DNA: TGCGCCAGCAGCCTACAGGGAACTGGAAACACCATATATTTT. It encodes CASSLQGTGNTIYF.

The chain is built from TRBV30 and TRBJ2-1; TRBD1 matches at 7 bases. The CDR3 runs to 11 residues. Trimming at V came to 0 bases and at J to 15 bases, leaving 5 bases not matched to a gene. Germline lookup yields CDR1 GTSNPN and CDR2 SVGIG (reference sequence). The CDR3 protein is CAWSVGNRGFF. The CDR3 DNA follows: TGTGCCTGGAGTGTAGGTAACAGGGGGTTCTTC.

The chain uses TRBV28 and TRBJ2-7; a weak D match, TRBD1 (5 bases). The CDR3 has 15 residues. In germline, CDR1 is MDHEN, CDR2 SYDVKM. V shed 2 bases and J shed 13 bases, with 24 bases lying between them. The CDR3 here is CASSLKGPVGEVGYF. DNA of the CDR3: TGTGCCAGCAGTTTAAAGGGCCCGGTAGGGGAAGTTGGATACTTC.

This chain connects TRBV2 to TRBJ2-5; D is unclear. Germline CDR1 reads SNHLY; CDR2 reads FYNNEI. The germline V and J ends were trimmed by 0 bases and 4 bases, with 3 bases remaining between them. CDR3 size: 12 residues. The CDR3, as DNA: TGTGCCAGCAGTGAAGCGCGAGAGACCCAGTACTTC. This sequence encodes CASSEARETQYF.

The gene calls are TRBV28 and TRBJ1-2; 10 bases match TRBD1. The trim removed 4 bases at V and 0 bases at J, leaving 8 bases unmatched. The germline V gene has CDR1 MDHEN and CDR2 SYDVKM. The CDR3 loop spans 17 amino acids. The CDR3 bases are TGTGCCAGCAGTTCGACAGGGGGCTGGTGGTCTAACTATGGCTACACCTTC. As protein: CASSSTGGWWSNYGYTF.

The chain combines TRBV27 with TRBJ1-2; D is possibly TRBD1 (5 bases). Trimming took 6 bases from V and 7 from J, leaving 12 bases between them. Germline V CDR1 and CDR2: MNHEY, SMNVEV (reference sequence). The CDR3 has 12 residues. The CDR3 DNA reads as TGTGCCAGCAGGATCGGGACTGCTGGCTACACCTTC. Its protein is CASRIGTAGYTF.

V gene TRBV5-6 combines with J gene TRBJ2-5; the match to TRBD2 covers 16 bases. There are 19 residues in the CDR3. J was trimmed by 5 bases and V by 4 bases; bases with no gene match: 14. Germline loops: CDR1 SGHDT, CDR2 YYEEEE. The CDR3, as DNA: TGTGCCAGCAGCCACTCCCCCGGGACTAGCGGGAGGGCCGGTGAGACCCAGTACTTC. Protein sequence: CASSHSPGTSGRAGETQYF.

Only a few counts were recorded for this clone. The chain uses TRBV10-3 and TRBJ2-7; 8 nucleotides align to TRBD2. This CDR3 has 15 amino acids. Trimming cost V 5 bases and J 3 bases; bases outside gene matches: 9. Per the germline V gene, CDR1 is ENHRY and CDR2 is SYGVKD. The CDR3 DNA follows: TGTGCCATCAGTACAGGACTAGCTTCGAGCTACGAGCAGTACTTC. It translates to CAISTGLASSYEQYF.

V gene TRBV27 combines with J gene TRBJ1-6; 10 bases are shared with TRBD1. V lost 5 bases to trimming and J lost 6 bases; unmatched junction nucleotides: 7. The CDR3 covers 16 residues. Germline V gives CDR1 MNHEY, CDR2 SMNVEV (reference sequence). This CDR3 reads CASSPGQGVPNSPLHF. As DNA, the CDR3 is TGTGCCAGCAGTCCAGGACAGGGGGTGCCTAATTCACCCCTCCACTTT.

CDR3 nucleotides: TGTGCCAGCAGTTTACGGAACTATGGCTACACCTTC. Translation gives CASSLRNYGYTF. The J gene is TRBJ1-2, the V gene TRBV28; D is unresolved. This CDR3 comprises 12 residues. The germline V gene encodes CDR1 MDHEN and CDR2 SYDVKM. The V gene lost 2 bases and the J gene lost 2 bases, with 3 bases spanning the gap.

The CDR3 coding sequence is TGTGCCAGCAGCTTAGATCCGGGACAGGGGTCCTATGGCTACACCTTC. It codes for CASSLDPGQGSYGYTF. The V and J genes are TRBV5-5 and TRBJ1-2; 10 bases are shared with TRBD1. The V gene end was trimmed by 2 bases and the J gene end by 4 bases; junction bases not matched to a gene: 8. This CDR3 region has 16 residues. Looked up from germline, CDR1 is SGHKS and CDR2 is YYEKEE (reference sequence).

In this sample, this clone turned up once. The CDR3 sequence is CAWARQGSQPQHF. In DNA, the CDR3 is TGTGCCTGGGCTCGACAGGGCAGTCAGCCCCAGCATTTT. The genes are TRBV30 and TRBJ1-5; 7 bases align to TRBD1. V dropped 5 bases and J dropped 6; count of bases not matched to a gene: 7. The CDR3 is 13 amino acids. Germline V gene lookup returns CDR1 GTSNPN and CDR2 SVGIG (reference sequence).

The V call is TRBV15, the J call TRBJ1-1; 10 bases align to TRBD1. The CDR3 is 20 amino acids. V gave up 0 bases and J gave up 5 bases; unmatched junction bases: 18. From germline, CDR1 is LNHNV and CDR2 YYDKDF (reference sequence). For the CDR3, the DNA is TGTGCCACCAGCAGAGAGTCCCAATGGACAGGGGGGCTTGTAGGGACTGAAGCTTTCTTT. It translates to CATSRESQWTGGLVGTEAFF.

CDR3 sequence reads: CAWSTQGKEQFF. CDR3 DNA: TGTGCCTGGAGTACCCAGGGGAAGGAGCAGTTCTTC. The chain couples TRBV30 to TRBJ2-1, with D possibly matching TRBD1 (6 bases). CDR3 length: 12 amino acids. From germline, CDR1 is GTSNPN and CDR2 SVGIG (reference sequence). Trimming stripped 2 bases from V and 10 bases from J, with 12 bases between.

The rearrangement uses TRBV7-9 and TRBJ2-4, with TRBD1 matching over 9 bases. The CDR3 runs to 16 residues. Germline V gene sequence: CDR1 SEHNR, CDR2 FQNEAQ (reference sequence). J was trimmed by 4 bases and V by 1 base; bases with no gene match: 5. CDR3 DNA: TGTGCCAGCAGCTTAGACTTGACAGGGGGTAAAAACATTCAGTACTTC. Translating gives CASSLDLTGGKNIQYF.

The J gene is TRBJ2-5, the V gene TRBV23-1; D unresolved. TRBV23-1 is given ORF status, its function remaining uncertain. The V and J ends lost 3 bases and 5 bases respectively, with 7 bases between them. The CDR3 runs to 12 residues. The chain's CDR3 is CASSHRGETQYF. Written as DNA, the CDR3 is TGCGCCAGCAGTCACCGCGGCGAGACCCAGTACTTC.